The 2 T cell receptor beta chains given below trace back to one sample, sequenced in a study of blood T cell repertoires in COVID-19. The assay was immunoSEQ multiplex PCR, and TCRdb's table has in-frame clones only and misses some. Found here are roughly 120,000 clones, roughly 87% of them singletons; the top ten hold 7% to 9%. What was sequenced was peripheral blood. The receptors derive from a human donor in a cohort sampled during active COVID-19.

The chain links TRBV29-1 to TRBJ1-1; weak D call: TRBD1 (5 bases). V was cut by 6 bases and J by 5 bases, with 19 bases left in between. Looked up from germline, CDR1 is SQVTM and CDR2 is ANQGSEA. This CDR3 spans 14 amino acids. The CDR3, as DNA: TGCAGCGTGGGGGACCCGGTCGGGGGTACTGAAGCTTTCTTT. Translating gives CSVGDPVGGTEAFF. The full variable domain, completed using reference TRBV29-1 and TRBJ1-1, is SAVISQKPSRDICQRGTSLTIQCQVDSQVTMMFWYRQQPGQSLTLIATANQGSEATYESGFVIDKFPISRPNLTFSTLTVSNMSPEDSSIYLCSVGDPVGGTEAFFGQGTRLTVV.

The rearrangement links TRBV10-1 to TRBJ2-1; 9 bases agree with TRBD1. From germline, CDR1 is WNHNN and CDR2 SYGVQD (reference sequence). The CDR3 consists of 15 residues. V shed 2 bases, J shed 8 bases, and the junction held 7 bases outside the gene matches. CDR3 sequence (DNA): TGCGCCAGCAGTGAGGAGGGACAGGGTCGCTATGAGCAGTTCTTC. Its translation: CASSEEGQGRYEQFF.